A single sample gave rise to the 21 T cell receptor beta chains below, sequenced in a study of siplizumab effects on memory and regulatory T cells. The repertoire was sequenced with immunoSEQ multiplex PCR; TCRdb's copy has only in-frame clones and lacks some. The repertoire holds roughly 120,000 clones, with 92% as singletons. Sequenced input: Tregs sorted from blood. Receptor source: a human donor in good health.

This rearrangement joins TRBV5-1 to TRBJ2-3; D gene uncertain. Trimming cost V 4 bases and J 5 bases, with 8 bases left between them. There are 12 residues in the CDR3. In germline, CDR1 is SGHRS, CDR2 YFSETQ. CDR3 sequence: CASSGSGDTQYF. In DNA form, the CDR3 reads TGCGCCAGCAGCGGATCCGGAGATACGCAGTATTTT.

This rearrangement joins TRBV7-9 to TRBJ2-5; D remains unclear. The CDR3 is made up of 12 amino acids. Per the germline V gene, CDR1 is SEHNR and CDR2 is FQNEAQ (reference sequence). With 3 bases removed from V and 5 bases from J, the gap between germline ends came to 7 bases. CDR3 sequence: CASSLAPETQYF. CDR3 coding DNA: TGTGCCAGCAGCTTGGCCCCGGAGACCCAGTACTTC.

The chain is built from TRBV11-2 and TRBJ1-3; D is ambiguous. With 5 bases removed from V and 4 bases from J, the gap between germline ends came to 3 bases. In germline, CDR1 is SGHAT, CDR2 FQNNGV. The CDR3 is made up of 11 amino acids. CDR3 amino acids: CASSNGNTIYF. CDR3 bases: TGTGCCAGCAGCAACGGAAACACCATATATTTT.

CDR3 sequence: CASRPGQGSYEQYF. As DNA, the CDR3 is TGTGCCAGCAGACCTGGACAGGGTTCCTACGAGCAGTACTTC. V gene TRBV7-9 combines with J gene TRBJ2-7, with TRBD1 identical over 8 bases. CDR3 size: 14 residues. The V and J ends lost 6 bases and 1 base, in that order; junction bases with no gene match: 5. The germline V gene encodes CDR1 SEHNR and CDR2 FQNEAQ (reference sequence). Full variable domain (outside the CDR3, taken from reference TRBV7-9 and TRBJ2-7): DTGVSQNPRHKITKRGQNVTFRCDPISEHNRLYWYRQTLGQGPEFLTYFQNEAQLEKSRLLSDRFSAERPKGSFSTLEIQRTEQGDSAMYLCASRPGQGSYEQYFGPGTRLTVT.

The chain couples TRBV27 to TRBJ2-1, with D possibly being TRBD2 (5 bases). This CDR3 comprises 14 residues. Trimming pared 6 bases from V and 4 bases from J, leaving 13 bases between. CDR1 MNHEY and CDR2 SMNVEV come from the germline V gene (reference sequence). DNA of the CDR3: TGTGCCAGCAGACTAGGCGGGCCTTACAATGAGCAGTTCTTC. It encodes CASRLGGPYNEQFF.

V usage is TRBV7-9 and J usage is TRBJ2-5; tentatively, D is TRBD1 or TRBD2 (5 bases each). Per germline, CDR1 SEHNR and CDR2 FQNEAQ (reference sequence). The ends were cut back, 3 bases at V and 0 bases at J, with 11 bases in the middle. This CDR3 is 15 amino acids long. For the CDR3, the DNA is TGTGCCAGCAGCTTCCGGGGACGGAACCAAGAGACCCAGTACTTC. Translating it yields CASSFRGRNQETQYF.

In its sample, this clone was seen once. The rearrangement uses TRBV19 and TRBJ1-1; D is perhaps TRBD1 (5 bases). The length of the CDR3 is 14 residues. CDR1 is LNHDA and CDR2 is SQIVND in the germline V gene (reference sequence). Trimming cost V 10 bases and J 3 bases, with 18 bases left between them. The CDR3: CATGGGGPYTEAFF. The CDR3, as DNA: TGTGCCACGGGCGGGGGTGGCCCGTACACTGAAGCTTTCTTT. Full variable domain (outside the CDR3, taken from reference TRBV19 and TRBJ1-1): DGGITQSPKYLFRKEGQNVTLSCEQNLNHDAMYWYRQDPGQGLRLIYYSQIVNDFQKGDIAEGYSVSREKKESFPLTVTSAQKNPTAFYLCATGGGGPYTEAFFGQGTRLTVV.

The chain joins TRBV12-5 to TRBJ1-2; no clear D gene. V lost 3 bases to trimming and J lost 6 bases, with 17 bases between them. The CDR3 has 15 residues. Germline loops: CDR1 LGHNT, CDR2 FRNRAP. CDR3 in amino acids: CASGLEAWRVHGYTF. In nucleotides, the CDR3 is TGTGCTAGTGGTTTAGAGGCATGGCGAGTACATGGCTACACCTTC.

The gene calls are TRBV2 and TRBJ2-5; 9 nucleotides agree with TRBD2. This CDR3 is 16 amino acids long. The V and J ends lost 7 bases and 5 bases, in that order; junction bases with no gene match: 14. Germline assignment: CDR1 SNHLY and CDR2 FYNNEI. The CDR3 protein is CASTFPMRGGWETQYF. CDR3 coding DNA: TGTGCCAGCACCTTCCCCATGCGGGGGGGCTGGGAGACCCAGTACTTC. The whole variable domain, remainder taken from reference TRBV2 and TRBJ2-5, is EPEVTQTPSHQVTQMGQEVILRCVPISNHLYFYWYRQILGQKVEFLVSFYNNEISEKSEIFDDQFSVERPDGSNFTLKIRSTKLEDSAMYFCASTFPMRGGWETQYFGPGTRLLVL.

CDR3 region: CSVEEKSETQYF. CDR3 nucleotides: TGCAGCGTTGAAGAAAAGTCGGAGACCCAGTACTTC. The chain couples TRBV29-1 to TRBJ2-5; D not resolved. Germline V CDR1 and CDR2: SQVTM, ANQGSEA. V was clipped by 0 bases and J by 5 bases, with 7 bases between them. This CDR3 contains 12 residues.

The V and J genes are TRBV19 and TRBJ2-3, with 16 bases identical to TRBD2. The trim removed 3 bases at V and 14 bases at J, leaving 8 bases unmatched. The CDR3 is made up of 15 amino acids. Germline V lookup: CDR1 LNHDA, CDR2 SQIVND (reference sequence). The CDR3 nucleotides are TGTGCCAGTAGTATCCCCGGGACTAGCGGGAGGGAAAGGTATTTT. Its translation is CASSIPGTSGRERYF.

The chain is built from TRBV15 and TRBJ1-3; D unresolved. The germline gives CDR1 LNHNV, CDR2 YYDKDF (reference sequence). This CDR3 contains 14 residues. The V gene lost 8 bases and the J gene lost 4 bases, with 15 bases spanning the gap. CDR3 nucleotides: TGTGCCACCCGGAGAGCGGGGTGGGGAAACACCATATATTTT. Translating gives CATRRAGWGNTIYF.

This clone was detected only once. The chain is built from TRBV18 and TRBJ2-7, with 14 bases identical to TRBD2. Germline V gives CDR1 KGHSH, CDR2 LQKENI. V gave up 4 bases and J gave up 4 bases; unmatched junction bases: 6. The CDR3 spans 16 residues. The CDR3 DNA follows: TGTGCCAGCTCACAGGGACTAGCGGGAGCAGGGTACGAGCAGTACTTC. This sequence encodes CASSQGLAGAGYEQYF.

This rearrangement joins TRBV27 to TRBJ1-4; 7 positions match TRBD1. This CDR3 is built from 14 residues. Germline V gene sequence: CDR1 MNHEY, CDR2 SMNVEV (reference sequence). V trimming: 4 bases; J trimming: 1 base; junction bases outside the gene matches: 0. The CDR3 coding sequence is TGTGCCAGCAGTTACAGGGGAACTAATGAAAAACTGTTTTTT. Translating gives CASSYRGTNEKLFF.

This chain links TRBV7-9 with TRBJ1-1; D not certain. The germline CDR1 and CDR2 sequences are SEHNR and FQNEAQ (reference sequence). The ends were cut back, 5 bases at V and 0 bases at J, with 16 bases in the middle. The CDR3 totals 16 residues. The CDR3 bases are TGTGCCAGCAGCCCGTGGGCAATCCGAATGAACACTGAAGCTTTCTTT. As protein: CASSPWAIRMNTEAFF.

The V gene is TRBV14, the J gene TRBJ2-7; 9 nucleotides align to TRBD1. Trimming removed 5 bases from V and 2 bases from J; junction bases left unmatched: 13. Germline CDR1 and CDR2: SGHDN and FVKESK. CDR3 length equals 17 residues. The CDR3 bases are TGTGCCAGCAGCGAAAAAAAGGGGACAGGGACGACCTACGAGCAGTACTTC. It is translated as CASSEKKGTGTTYEQYF.

V and J are TRBV2 and TRBJ2-7; 7 nucleotides agree with TRBD2. The CDR3 spans 11 residues. The trim removed 4 bases at V and 7 bases at J, leaving 1 base unmatched. CDR1 is SNHLY and CDR2 is FYNNEI in the germline V gene. Here the CDR3 DNA reads TGTGCCAGCAGTGGAGCGGGGGAGCAGTACTTC. Protein product: CASSGAGEQYF.

The chain couples TRBV15 to TRBJ2-1; 7 bases are shared with TRBD2. Looked up from germline, CDR1 is LNHNV and CDR2 is YYDKDF (reference sequence). The CDR3 runs to 15 residues. V dropped 1 base and J dropped 0; count of bases not matched to a gene: 0. The CDR3 nucleotides read TGTGCCACCAGCAGAGCGGGGGGCTCCTACAATGAGCAGTTCTTC. Translation: CATSRAGGSYNEQFF.

The rearrangement uses TRBV19 and TRBJ1-1, with D unclear. Looked up from germline, CDR1 is LNHDA and CDR2 is SQIVND (reference sequence). The CDR3 has 13 residues. V was clipped by 7 bases and J by 5 bases, with 14 bases between them. The CDR3 DNA is TGTGCCAGTATCGGGAACTCCAGAACTGAAGCTTTCTTT. This gives the protein CASIGNSRTEAFF.

The rearrangement uses TRBV4-1 and TRBJ2-1, with D possibly being TRBD1 (7 bases). Per germline, CDR1 MGHRA and CDR2 YSYEKL. The ends were cut back, 4 bases at V and 1 base at J, with 14 bases in the middle. The CDR3 length is 16 residues. The chain's CDR3 is CASSPATGRSYNEQFF. DNA for the CDR3: TGCGCCAGCAGCCCAGCGACAGGGAGGTCCTACAATGAGCAGTTCTTC.

This chain connects TRBV21-1 to TRBJ2-1. TRBV21-1 is reported as a pseudogene. CDR3 length: 18 amino acids. CDR3 in DNA: TGTGCCAGCATCAAGGGACGCAGGGTGCTTCCTCAGAGGAATGAGCAGTTCTTC. This encodes CASIKGRRVLPQRNEQFF.